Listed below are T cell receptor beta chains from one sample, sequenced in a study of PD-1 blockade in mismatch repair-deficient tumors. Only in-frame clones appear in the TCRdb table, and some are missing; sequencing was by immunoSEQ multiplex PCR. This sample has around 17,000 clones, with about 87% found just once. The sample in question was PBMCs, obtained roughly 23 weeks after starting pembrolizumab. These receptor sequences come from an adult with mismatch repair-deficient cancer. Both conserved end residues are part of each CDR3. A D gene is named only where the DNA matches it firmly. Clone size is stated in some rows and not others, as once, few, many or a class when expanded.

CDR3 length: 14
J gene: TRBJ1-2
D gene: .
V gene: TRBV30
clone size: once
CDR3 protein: CAWSVFRRNYGYTF
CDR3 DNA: TGTGCCTGGAGTGTATTCCGGAGAAACTATGGCTACACCTTC

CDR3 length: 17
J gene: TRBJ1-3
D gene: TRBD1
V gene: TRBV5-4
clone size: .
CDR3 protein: CASSSQYNRGEGNTIYF
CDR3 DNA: TGTGCCAGCAGCTCGCAATATAACAGGGGGGAAGGAAACACCATATATTTT

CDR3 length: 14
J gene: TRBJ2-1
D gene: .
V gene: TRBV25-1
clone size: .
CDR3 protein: CASSSRGPEGEQFF
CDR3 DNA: TGTGCCAGCAGTAGCAGGGGCCCCGAGGGGGAGCAGTTCTTC

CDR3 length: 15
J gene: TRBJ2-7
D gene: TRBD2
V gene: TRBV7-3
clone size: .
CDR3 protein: CASSLLAGGAYEQYF
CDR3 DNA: TGTGCCAGCAGTTTACTAGCGGGAGGGGCCTACGAGCAGTACTTC

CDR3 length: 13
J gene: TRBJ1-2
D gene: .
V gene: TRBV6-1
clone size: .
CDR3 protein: CASSVTGGYGYTF
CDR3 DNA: TGTGCCAGCAGTGTGACAGGCGGATATGGCTACACCTTC

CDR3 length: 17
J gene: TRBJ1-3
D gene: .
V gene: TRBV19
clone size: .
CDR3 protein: CASSSLNRVRTGNTIYF
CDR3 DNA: TGTGCCAGTAGTTCACTGAACCGAGTGAGGACTGGAAACACCATATATTTT

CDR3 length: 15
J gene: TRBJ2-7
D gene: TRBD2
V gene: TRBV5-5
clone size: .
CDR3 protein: CASSLELAGSYEQYF
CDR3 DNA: TGTGCCAGCAGCTTGGAGCTAGCGGGGTCCTACGAGCAGTACTTC

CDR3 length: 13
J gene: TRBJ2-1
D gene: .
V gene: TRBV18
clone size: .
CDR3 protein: CASSLGASNEQFF
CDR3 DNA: TGTGCCAGCTCCCTAGGGGCTAGCAATGAGCAGTTCTTC

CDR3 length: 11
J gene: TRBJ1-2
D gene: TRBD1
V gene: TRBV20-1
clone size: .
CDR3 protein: CSAVGTVGYTF
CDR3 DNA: TGCAGTGCTGTAGGGACAGTTGGCTACACCTTC

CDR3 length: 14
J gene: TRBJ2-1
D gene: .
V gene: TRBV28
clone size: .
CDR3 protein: CATTQVRSYNEQFF
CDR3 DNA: TGTGCCACCACTCAGGTACGCTCCTACAATGAGCAGTTCTTC

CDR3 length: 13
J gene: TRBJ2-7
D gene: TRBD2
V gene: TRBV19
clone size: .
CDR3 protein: CASRTSGTYEQYF
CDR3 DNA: TGTGCCAGTAGGACTAGCGGGACCTACGAGCAGTACTTC

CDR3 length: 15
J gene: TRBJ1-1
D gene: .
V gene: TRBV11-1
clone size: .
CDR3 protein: CASSFISGVVTEAFF
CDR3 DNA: TGTGCCAGCAGCTTCATCTCAGGGGTAGTCACTGAAGCTTTCTTT

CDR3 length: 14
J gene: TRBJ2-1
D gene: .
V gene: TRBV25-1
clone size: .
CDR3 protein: CASSEEGQLNEQFF
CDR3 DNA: TGTGCCAGCAGTGAGGAGGGACAGCTTAATGAGCAGTTCTTC

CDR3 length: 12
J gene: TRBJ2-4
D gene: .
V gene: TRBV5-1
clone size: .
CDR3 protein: CASSGGQNIQYF
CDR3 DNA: TGCGCCAGCAGCGGTGGCCAAAACATTCAGTACTTC

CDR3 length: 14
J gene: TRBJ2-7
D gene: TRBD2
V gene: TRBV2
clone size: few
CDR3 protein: CASRQTSGSSEQYF
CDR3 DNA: TGTGCCAGCAGGCAAACTAGCGGGAGTTCCGAGCAGTACTTC

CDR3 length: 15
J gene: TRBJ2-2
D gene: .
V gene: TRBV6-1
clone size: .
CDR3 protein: CASRGPASYTGELFF
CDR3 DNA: TGTGCCAGCAGGGGCCCGGCGTCATACACCGGGGAGCTGTTTTTT

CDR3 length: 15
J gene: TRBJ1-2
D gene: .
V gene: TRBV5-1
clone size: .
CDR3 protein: CASSLAVTANYGYTF
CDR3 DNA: TGCGCCAGCAGCTTGGCCGTTACAGCCAACTATGGCTACACCTTC

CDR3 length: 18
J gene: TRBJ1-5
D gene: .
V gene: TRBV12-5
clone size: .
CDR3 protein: CASGSRRGRENNNQPQHF
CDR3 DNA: TGTGCTAGTGGTTCGCGAAGGGGGAGGGAGAATAACAATCAGCCCCAGCATTTT

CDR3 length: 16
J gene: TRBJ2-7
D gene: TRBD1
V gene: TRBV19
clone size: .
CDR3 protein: CASMLRVGTGLYEQYF
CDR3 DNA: TGTGCCAGTATGCTCCGGGTCGGGACAGGCCTCTACGAGCAGTACTTC

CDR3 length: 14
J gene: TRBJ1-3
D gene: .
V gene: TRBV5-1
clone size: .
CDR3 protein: CASSSDTSGNTIYF
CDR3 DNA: TGCGCCAGCAGCTCGGACACCTCTGGAAACACCATATATTTT

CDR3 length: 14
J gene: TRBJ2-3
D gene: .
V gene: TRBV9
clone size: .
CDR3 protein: CASNPGQRADTQYF
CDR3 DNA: TGTGCCAGCAACCCGGGCCAGAGGGCAGATACGCAGTATTTT

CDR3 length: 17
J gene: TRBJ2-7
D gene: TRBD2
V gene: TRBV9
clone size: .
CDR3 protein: CASSLTGTSGRGYEQYF
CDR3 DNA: TGTGCCAGCAGCTTGACCGGGACTAGCGGGAGGGGATACGAGCAGTACTTC

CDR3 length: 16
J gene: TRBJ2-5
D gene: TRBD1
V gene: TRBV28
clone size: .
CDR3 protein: CASSFPSRGQGETQYF
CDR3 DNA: TGTGCCAGCAGTTTCCCCTCCAGGGGACAGGGGGAGACCCAGTACTTC

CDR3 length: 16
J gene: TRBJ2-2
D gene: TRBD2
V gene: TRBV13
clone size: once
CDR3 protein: CASRMLAGGITGELFF
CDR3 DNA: TGTGCCAGCAGAATGTTGGCGGGAGGTATCACCGGGGAGCTGTTTTTT

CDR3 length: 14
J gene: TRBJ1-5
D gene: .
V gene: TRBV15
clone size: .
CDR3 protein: CATRKGAGYQPQHF
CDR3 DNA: TGTGCCACTCGCAAGGGAGCTGGGTATCAGCCCCAGCATTTT

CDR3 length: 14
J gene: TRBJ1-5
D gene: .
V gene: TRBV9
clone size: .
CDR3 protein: CASSSGYSNQPQHF
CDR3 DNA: TGTGCCAGCAGCTCAGGTTATAGCAATCAGCCCCAGCATTTT

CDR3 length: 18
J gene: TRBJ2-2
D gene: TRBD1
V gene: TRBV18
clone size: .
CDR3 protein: CASSPGQGSRFTTGELFF
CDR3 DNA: TGTGCCAGCTCACCGGGACAGGGGTCTCGGTTCACCACCGGGGAGCTGTTTTTT

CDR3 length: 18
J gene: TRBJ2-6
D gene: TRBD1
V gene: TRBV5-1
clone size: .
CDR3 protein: CASSSPGTANSGANVLTF
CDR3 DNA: TGCGCCAGCAGCTCCCCCGGGACAGCCAACTCTGGGGCCAACGTCCTGACTTTC

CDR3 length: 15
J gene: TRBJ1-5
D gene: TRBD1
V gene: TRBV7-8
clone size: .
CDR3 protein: CASSRDRVLNQPQHF
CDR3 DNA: TGTGCCAGCAGTCGTGACAGGGTCCTCAATCAGCCCCAGCATTTT

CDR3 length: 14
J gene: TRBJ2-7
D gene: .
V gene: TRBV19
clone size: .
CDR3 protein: CASSISKSSYEQYF
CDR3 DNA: TGTGCCAGTAGTATTAGTAAGAGCTCCTACGAGCAGTACTTC

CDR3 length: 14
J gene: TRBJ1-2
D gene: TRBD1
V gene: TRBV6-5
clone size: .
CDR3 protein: CASSLYRGSYGYTF
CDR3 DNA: TGTGCCAGCAGTCTATACAGGGGCAGCTATGGCTACACCTTC

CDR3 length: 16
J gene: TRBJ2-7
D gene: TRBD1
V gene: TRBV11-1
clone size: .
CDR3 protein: CASSLPGQGRPGEQYF
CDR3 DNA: TGTGCCAGCAGCTTACCAGGACAGGGGCGGCCTGGAGAGCAGTACTTC

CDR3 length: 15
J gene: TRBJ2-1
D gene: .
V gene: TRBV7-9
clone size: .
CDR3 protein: CASSLTQGTYNEQFF
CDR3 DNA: TGTGCCAGCAGCTTAACACAGGGCACCTACAATGAGCAGTTCTTC

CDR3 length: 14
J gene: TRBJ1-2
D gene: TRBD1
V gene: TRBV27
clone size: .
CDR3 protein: CASSPRTGGYGYTF
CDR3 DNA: TGTGCCAGCAGTCCACGGACAGGGGGCTATGGCTACACCTTC

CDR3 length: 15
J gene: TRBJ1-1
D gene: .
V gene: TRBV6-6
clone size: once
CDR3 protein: CASSYSWTVNTEAFF
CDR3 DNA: TGTGCCAGCAGTTACAGCTGGACAGTGAACACTGAAGCTTTCTTT

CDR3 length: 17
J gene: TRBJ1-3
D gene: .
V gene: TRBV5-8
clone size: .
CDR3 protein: CASSPGTGVLSGNTIYF
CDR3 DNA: TGTGCCAGCAGCCCAGGAACAGGTGTCCTCTCTGGAAACACCATATATTTT

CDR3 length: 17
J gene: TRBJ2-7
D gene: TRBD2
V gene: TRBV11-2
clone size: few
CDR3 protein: CASSPRGGGLSRYEQYF
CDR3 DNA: TGTGCCAGCAGCCCGCGGGGCGGGGGGCTATCGAGATACGAGCAGTACTTC

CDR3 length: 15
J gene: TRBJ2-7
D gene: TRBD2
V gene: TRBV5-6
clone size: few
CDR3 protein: CASSRSWRENYEQYF
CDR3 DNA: TGTGCCAGTAGCCGTTCGTGGCGGGAGAACTACGAGCAGTACTTC

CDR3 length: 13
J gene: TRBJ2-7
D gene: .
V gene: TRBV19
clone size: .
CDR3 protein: CASSIRQGIEQYF
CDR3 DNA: TGTGCCAGTAGTATAAGGCAGGGAATCGAGCAGTACTTC

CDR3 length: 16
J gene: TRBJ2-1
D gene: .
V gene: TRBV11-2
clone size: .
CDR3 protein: CASSLPGGFSYNEQFF
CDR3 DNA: TGTGCCAGCAGCTTACCAGGGGGGTTCTCCTACAATGAGCAGTTCTTC

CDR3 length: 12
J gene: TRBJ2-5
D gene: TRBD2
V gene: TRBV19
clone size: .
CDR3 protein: CASKAGGETQYF
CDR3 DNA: TGTGCCAGTAAGGCGGGAGGAGAGACCCAGTACTTC

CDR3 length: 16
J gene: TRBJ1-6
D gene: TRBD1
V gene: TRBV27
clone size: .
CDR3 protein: CASRTPGTGDNSPLHF
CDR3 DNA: TGTGCCAGCAGAACGCCAGGGACAGGGGATAATTCACCCCTCCACTTT

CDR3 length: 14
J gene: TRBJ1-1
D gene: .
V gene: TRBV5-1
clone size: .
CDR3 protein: CASFGGGFGTEAFF
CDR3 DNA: TGCGCCAGCTTCGGCGGGGGATTTGGGACTGAAGCTTTCTTT

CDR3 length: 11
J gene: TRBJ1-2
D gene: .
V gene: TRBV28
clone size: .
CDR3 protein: CASLRRGSYTF
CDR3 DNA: TGTGCCAGTCTCCGGAGGGGTTCCTACACCTTC

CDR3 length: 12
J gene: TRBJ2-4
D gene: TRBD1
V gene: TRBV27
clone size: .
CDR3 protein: CASGEGANIQYF
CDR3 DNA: TGTGCCAGCGGAGAGGGGGCAAACATTCAGTACTTC

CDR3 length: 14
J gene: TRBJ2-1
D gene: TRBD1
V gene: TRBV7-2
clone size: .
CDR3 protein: CASSFVQGDNEQFF
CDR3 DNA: TGTGCCAGCAGCTTTGTCCAGGGGGACAATGAGCAGTTCTTC

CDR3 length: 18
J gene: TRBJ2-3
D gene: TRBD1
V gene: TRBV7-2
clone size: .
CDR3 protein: CASSLLRPGTGLTDTQYF
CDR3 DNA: TGTGCCAGCAGCTTACTACGACCCGGGACAGGGCTCACAGATACGCAGTATTTT

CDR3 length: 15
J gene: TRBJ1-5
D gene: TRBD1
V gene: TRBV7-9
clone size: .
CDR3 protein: CASTKDRGPDQPQHF
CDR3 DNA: TGTGCCAGCACCAAAGACAGGGGCCCTGATCAGCCCCAGCATTTT

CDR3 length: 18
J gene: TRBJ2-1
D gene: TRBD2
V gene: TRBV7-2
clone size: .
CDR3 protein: CASSLTSPGLAGYNEQFF
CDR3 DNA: TGTGCCAGCAGCCTGACCTCCCCGGGACTAGCGGGATACAATGAGCAGTTCTTC

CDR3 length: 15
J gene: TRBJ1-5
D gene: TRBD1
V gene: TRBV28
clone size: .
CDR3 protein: CASSLLGQGNQPQHF
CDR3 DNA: TGTGCCAGCAGTTTATTGGGACAGGGAAATCAGCCCCAGCATTTT

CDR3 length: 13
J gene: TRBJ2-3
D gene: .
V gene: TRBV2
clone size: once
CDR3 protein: CASSWTSTDTQYF
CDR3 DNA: TGTGCCAGCAGCTGGACTAGCACAGATACGCAGTATTTT

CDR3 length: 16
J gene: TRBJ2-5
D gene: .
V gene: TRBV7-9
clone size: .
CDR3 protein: CASSYGGAGATETQYF
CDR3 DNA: TGTGCCAGCAGCTATGGGGGAGCGGGCGCAACGGAGACCCAGTACTTC

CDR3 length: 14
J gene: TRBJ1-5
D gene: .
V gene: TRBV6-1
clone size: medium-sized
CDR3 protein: CASSEGSGNQPQHF
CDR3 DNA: TGTGCCAGCAGTGAAGGTAGTGGCAATCAGCCCCAGCATTTT

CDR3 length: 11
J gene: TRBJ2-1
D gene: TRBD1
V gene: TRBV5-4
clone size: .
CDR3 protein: CATTGVNEQFF
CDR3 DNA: TGTGCCACGACAGGGGTCAATGAGCAGTTCTTC

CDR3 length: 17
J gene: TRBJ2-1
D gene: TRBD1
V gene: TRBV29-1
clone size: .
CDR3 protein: CSVEEPGQSGSYNEQFF
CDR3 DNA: TGCAGCGTTGAAGAGCCGGGACAGTCGGGCTCCTACAATGAGCAGTTCTTC

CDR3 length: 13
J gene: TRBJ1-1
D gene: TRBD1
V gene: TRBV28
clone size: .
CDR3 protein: CAGRDRGNTEAFF
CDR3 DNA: TGTGCCGGCCGGGACAGGGGGAACACTGAAGCTTTCTTT

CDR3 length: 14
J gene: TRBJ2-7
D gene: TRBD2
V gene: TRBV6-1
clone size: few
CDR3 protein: CASSGLAGLKEQYF
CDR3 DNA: TGTGCCAGCAGCGGACTAGCGGGACTAAAAGAGCAGTACTTC

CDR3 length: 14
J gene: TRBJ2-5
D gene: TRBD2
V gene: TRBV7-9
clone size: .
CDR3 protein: CASSAGLGEETQYF
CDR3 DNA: TGTGCCAGCAGCGCGGGACTAGGCGAAGAGACCCAGTACTTC